A selection of T cell receptor beta chains follows, all from one sample in a study of T cells after yellow fever vaccination. One entry per CDR3 protein results from TCRdb running MiXCR on the 5' RACE reads. The sample includes some 290,000 distinct CDR3 sequences, roughly 10% of them seen just once. The material sequenced was CD4+ T cells sorted from PBMCs, taken 45 days after the yellow fever booster vaccination. These receptors all come from a man younger than 35 who received the YFV17D yellow fever vaccine. Both conserved end residues are part of each CDR3. D genes are given only for firm matches. Clone size is shown for a subset of rows, as once, few, many or a class of expanded clone.

abundance	v_gene	j_gene	d_gene	CDR3aa	CDR3nt
.	TRBV6-5	TRBJ1-4	.	CASTSGARYEKLFF	TGTGCCAGCACTTCAGGGGCGCGATATGAAAAACTGTTTTTT
few	TRBV27	TRBJ2-4	.	CASSSPARENIQYF	TGTGCCAGCAGTTCCCCCGCCCGAGAAAACATTCAGTACTTC
.	TRBV4-3	TRBJ1-2	.	CASSQAVASLYGYTF	TGCGCCAGCAGCCAAGCTGTCGCCAGCCTCTATGGCTACACCTTC
.	TRBV2	TRBJ1-5	.	CASRGDGGTRPQHF	TGTGCCAGCAGGGGGGATGGGGGGACTCGGCCCCAGCATTTT
few	TRBV11-2	TRBJ1-1	TRBD1	CASSSGQGLTAFF	TGTGCCAGCAGCTCCGGACAGGGGTTGACAGCTTTCTTT
few	TRBV2	TRBJ2-3	TRBD2	CASRIGLAGGRTDTQYF	TGTGCCAGCAGGATAGGACTAGCGGGGGGGCGGACAGATACGCAGTATTTT
.	TRBV6-5	TRBJ1-4	.	CASSYSHSPRNEKLFF	TGTGCCAGCAGTTACTCTCATTCACCGAGGAATGAAAAACTGTTTTTT
few	TRBV12-3/TRBV12-4	TRBJ1-4	.	CASSLSPGLNEKLFF	TGTGCCAGCAGTTTATCCCCGGGCCTTAATGAAAAACTGTTTTTT
few	TRBV9	TRBJ1-3	.	CASSVGGSVSGNTIYF	TGTGCCAGCAGCGTAGGGGGCAGTGTCTCTGGAAACACCATATATTTT
few	TRBV12-3/TRBV12-4	TRBJ1-1	.	CASSQRQNRNTEAFF	TGTGCCAGCAGTCAGCGACAGAACCGGAACACTGAAGCTTTCTTT
few	TRBV15	TRBJ1-6	.	CATSRDPGSPLHF	TGTGCCACCAGCAGAGACCCAGGTTCACCCCTCCACTTT
few	TRBV7-2	TRBJ2-5	.	CASSYGGSSTTQYF	TGTGCCAGCAGCTATGGGGGGAGTTCAACGACCCAGTACTTC
few	TRBV7-3	TRBJ2-1	TRBD1	CASSFDRATYNEQFF	TGTGCCAGCAGCTTCGACAGGGCAACCTACAATGAGCAGTTCTTC
many	TRBV7-9	TRBJ2-1	TRBD2	CASSLALAGAYNEQFF	TGTGCCAGCAGCTTAGCCCTAGCGGGGGCGTACAATGAGCAGTTCTTC
.	TRBV20-1	TRBJ2-4	.	CSVPVAKNIQYF	TGCAGTGTTCCTGTAGCCAAAAACATTCAGTACTTC
many	TRBV20-1	TRBJ2-3	.	CSAITSGAADTQYF	TGCAGTGCCATCACCTCAGGGGCAGCAGATACGCAGTATTTT
few	TRBV5-1	TRBJ2-6	.	CASSLQRTGANVLTF	TGCGCCAGCAGCTTACAGCGGACTGGGGCCAACGTCCTGACTTTC
few	TRBV5-1	TRBJ1-2	.	CASSPVNYGYTF	TGCGCCAGCAGTCCAGTAAACTATGGCTACACCTTC
many	TRBV7-8	TRBJ2-1	TRBD1	CASRPARTGYHEQFF	TGTGCCAGCAGACCCGCCCGGACAGGGTATCATGAGCAGTTCTTC